This T cell receptor (beta chain) was sequenced for a study of T-cell reconstitution after alpha-beta-depleted transplantation in children. Study-wide points: A year post-transplant, T-cell counts and diversity derived mostly from newly produced T cells.

The V and J ends lost 6 bases and 10 bases, in that order; junction bases with no gene match: 6. Germline CDR1 reads MNHEY; CDR2 reads SMNVEV (reference sequence). The CDR3 has 13 residues. This clonotype was recorded many times. Its antigen is as yet unknown. Researchers prepared the TCRbeta library using unique molecular identifiers, the study reports. From the PCR reads, TCRdb called clonotypes with MiXCR, one entry per CDR3 protein. The sample contains fewer than 350,000 distinct CDR3 sequences, about 9.9% of which appear only once. This chain links TRBV27 with TRBJ1-6; TRBD1 matches at 7 bases. The source is a male patient aged 2-15 years who had a stem cell transplant for chronic granulomatous disease, so the T cells may come from the graft donor. Sequenced material: peripheral blood, taken 180 days after TCRalphabeta/CD19-depleted stem cell transplant. CDR3: CASRTGLRSPLHF. DNA for the CDR3: TGTGCCAGCAGGACAGGGCTCCGATCACCCCTCCACTTT.